This T cell receptor (beta chain) was recorded in a study of long-term antiretroviral therapy in people with HIV. Germline V CDR1 and CDR2: SGHTA, FQGNSA. The CDR3 sequence is 15 residues long. V was shortened by 1 base and J by 0 bases, with 9 bases between the two germline ends. Details on this clone: Its antigen remains unidentified.

Run at survey level, the immunoSEQ assay was version v3.0. TCRdb's table, derived via immunoSEQ multiplex PCR, lists solely in-frame clones and lacks some. The sample consists of 20,000 to 25,000 clones, around nine tenths of them appearing once. Study-level findings and limits: The study lacked data on ART adherence, viral resistance or therapy changes. Clones with expansion before ART led the repertoire at all time points. Older ART regimens were possibly in use when the blood was collected between about 2004 and 2018.

Material: unsorted PBMCs, obtained 0.6 years after starting antiretroviral therapy. The V and J genes are TRBV7-2 and TRBJ1-1, with D uncertain. This receptor was identified in a man in his 60s with HIV. The CDR3 here is CASSLGIRMNTEAFF. In DNA, the CDR3 is TGTGCCAGCAGCTTAGGGATCCGCATGAACACTGAAGCTTTCTTT.